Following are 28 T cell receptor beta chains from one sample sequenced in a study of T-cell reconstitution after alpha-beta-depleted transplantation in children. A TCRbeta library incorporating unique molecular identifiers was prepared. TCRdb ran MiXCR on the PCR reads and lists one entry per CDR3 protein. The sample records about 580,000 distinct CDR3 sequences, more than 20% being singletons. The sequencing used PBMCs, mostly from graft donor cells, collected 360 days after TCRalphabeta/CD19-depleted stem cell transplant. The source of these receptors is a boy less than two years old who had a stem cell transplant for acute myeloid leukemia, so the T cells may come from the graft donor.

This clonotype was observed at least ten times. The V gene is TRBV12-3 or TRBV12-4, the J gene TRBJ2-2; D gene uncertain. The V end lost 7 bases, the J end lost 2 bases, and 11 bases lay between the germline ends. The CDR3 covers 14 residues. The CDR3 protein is CASTLRSNTGELFF. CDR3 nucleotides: TGTGCCAGCACCTTGAGATCCAACACCGGGGAGCTGTTTTTT.

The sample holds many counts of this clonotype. The CDR3 DNA is TGTGCCAGCCGCGACTCCTCCGGGGAGACCCAGTACTTC. This gives the protein CASRDSSGETQYF. This chain uses TRBV5-6 with TRBJ2-5; D gene ambiguous. V shed 7 bases and J shed 5 bases, with 15 bases lying between them. Germline V lookup: CDR1 SGHDT, CDR2 YYEEEE. The CDR3 runs 13 residues.

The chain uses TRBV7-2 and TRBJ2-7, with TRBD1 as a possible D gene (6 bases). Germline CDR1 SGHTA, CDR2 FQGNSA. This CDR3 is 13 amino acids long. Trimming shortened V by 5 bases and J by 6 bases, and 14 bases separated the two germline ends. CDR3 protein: CASSRRQGTEQYF. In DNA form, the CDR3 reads TGTGCCAGCAGCAGGCGGCAGGGGACCGAGCAGTACTTC. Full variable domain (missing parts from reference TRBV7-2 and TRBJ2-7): GAGVSQSPSNKVTEKGKDVELRCDPISGHTALYWYRQSLGQGLEFLIYFQGNSAPDKSGLPSDRFSAERTGGSVSTLTIQRTQQEDSAVYLCASSRRQGTEQYFGPGTRLTVT.

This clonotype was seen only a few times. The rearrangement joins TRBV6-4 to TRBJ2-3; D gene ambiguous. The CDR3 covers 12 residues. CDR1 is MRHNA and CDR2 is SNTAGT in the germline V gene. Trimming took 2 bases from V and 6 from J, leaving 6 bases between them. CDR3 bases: TGTGCCAGCAGTGACGAGTTTGATACGCAGTATTTT. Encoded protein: CASSDEFDTQYF.

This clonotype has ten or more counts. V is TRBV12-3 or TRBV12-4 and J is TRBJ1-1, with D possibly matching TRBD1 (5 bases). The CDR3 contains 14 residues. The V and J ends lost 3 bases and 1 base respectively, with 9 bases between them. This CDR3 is CASSFRTQNTEAFF. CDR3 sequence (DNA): TGTGCCAGCAGTTTCCGGACACAGAACACTGAAGCTTTCTTT.

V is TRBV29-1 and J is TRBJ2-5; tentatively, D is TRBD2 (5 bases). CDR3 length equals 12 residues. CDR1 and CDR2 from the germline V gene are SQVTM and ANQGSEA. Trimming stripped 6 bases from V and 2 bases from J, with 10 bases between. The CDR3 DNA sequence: TGCAGCGTGCGGGCCTATCAAGAGACCCAGTACTTC. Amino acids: CSVRAYQETQYF.

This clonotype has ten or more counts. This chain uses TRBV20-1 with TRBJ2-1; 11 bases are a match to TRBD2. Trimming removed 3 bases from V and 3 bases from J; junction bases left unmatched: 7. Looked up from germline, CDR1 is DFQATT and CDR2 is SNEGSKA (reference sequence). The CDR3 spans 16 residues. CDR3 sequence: CSASALAGGFYNEQFF. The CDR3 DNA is TGCAGTGCTAGTGCGCTAGCGGGGGGATTCTACAATGAGCAGTTCTTC.

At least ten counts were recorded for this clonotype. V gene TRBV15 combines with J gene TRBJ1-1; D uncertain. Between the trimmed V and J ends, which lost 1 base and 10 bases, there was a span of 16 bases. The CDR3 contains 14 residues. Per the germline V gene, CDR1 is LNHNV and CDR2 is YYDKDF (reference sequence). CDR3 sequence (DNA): TGTGCCACCAGCAGAGCTAACCTGGGGTGGGGAGCTTTCTTT. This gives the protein CATSRANLGWGAFF.

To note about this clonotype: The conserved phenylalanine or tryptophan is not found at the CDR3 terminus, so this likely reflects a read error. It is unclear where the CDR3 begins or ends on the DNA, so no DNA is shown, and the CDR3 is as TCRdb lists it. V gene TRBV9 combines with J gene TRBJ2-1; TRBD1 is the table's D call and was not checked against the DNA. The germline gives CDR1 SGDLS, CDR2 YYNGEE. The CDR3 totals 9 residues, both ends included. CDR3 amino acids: CASRAVQPG.

The CDR3 region has the DNA TGCGCCAGCAGCTTTCGAAGGGCAGAGGAAAAACTGTTTTTT. As protein: CASSFRRAEEKLFF. This chain joins TRBV5-1 and TRBJ1-4; D is undetermined. This CDR3 is built from 14 residues. Germline V gene lookup returns CDR1 SGHRS and CDR2 YFSETQ. The V and J ends lost 2 bases and 8 bases respectively, with 13 bases between them.

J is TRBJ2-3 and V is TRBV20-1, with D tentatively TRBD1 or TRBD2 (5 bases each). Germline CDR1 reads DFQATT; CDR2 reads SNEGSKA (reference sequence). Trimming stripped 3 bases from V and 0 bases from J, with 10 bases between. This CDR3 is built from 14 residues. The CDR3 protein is CSARGDRSTDTQYF. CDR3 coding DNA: TGCAGTGCTAGGGGAGACAGAAGCACAGATACGCAGTATTTT.

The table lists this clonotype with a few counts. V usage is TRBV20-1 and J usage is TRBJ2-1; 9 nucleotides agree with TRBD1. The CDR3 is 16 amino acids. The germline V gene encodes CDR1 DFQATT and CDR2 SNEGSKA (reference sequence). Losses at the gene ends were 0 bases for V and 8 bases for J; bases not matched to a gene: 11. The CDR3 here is CSARDGPGQGQDEQFF. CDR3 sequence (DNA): TGCAGTGCTAGAGATGGTCCGGGACAGGGCCAAGATGAGCAGTTCTTC.

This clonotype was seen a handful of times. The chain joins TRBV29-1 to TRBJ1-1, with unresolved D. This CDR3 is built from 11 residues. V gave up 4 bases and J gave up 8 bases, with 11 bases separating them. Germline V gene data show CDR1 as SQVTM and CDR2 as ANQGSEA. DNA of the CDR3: TGCAGCGTTGGGGGAGCGAGGGAAGCTTTCTTT. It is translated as CSVGGAREAFF.

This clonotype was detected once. The chain's CDR3 is CASSVNGANVLTF. The CDR3 DNA reads TGTGCCAGCAGCGTAAATGGGGCCAACGTCCTGACTTTC. The V gene is TRBV9, the J gene TRBJ2-6; D call uncertain. V lost 1 base, J lost 3 bases, and 2 bases lay in between. There are 13 residues in the CDR3. Germline loops: CDR1 SGDLS, CDR2 YYNGEE.

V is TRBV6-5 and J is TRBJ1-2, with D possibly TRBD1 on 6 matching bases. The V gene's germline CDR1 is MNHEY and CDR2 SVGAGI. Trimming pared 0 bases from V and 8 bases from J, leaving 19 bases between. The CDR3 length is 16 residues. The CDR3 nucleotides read TGTGCCAGCAGTTACTCGGAAGGGGGATCGTTGCGCGGCTACACCTTC. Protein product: CASSYSEGGSLRGYTF.

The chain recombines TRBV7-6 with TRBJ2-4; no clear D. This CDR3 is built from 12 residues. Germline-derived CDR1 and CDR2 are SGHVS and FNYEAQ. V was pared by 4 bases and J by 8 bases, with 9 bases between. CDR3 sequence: CASSSNKYIQYF. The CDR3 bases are TGTGCCAGCAGCTCAAATAAGTACATTCAGTACTTC.

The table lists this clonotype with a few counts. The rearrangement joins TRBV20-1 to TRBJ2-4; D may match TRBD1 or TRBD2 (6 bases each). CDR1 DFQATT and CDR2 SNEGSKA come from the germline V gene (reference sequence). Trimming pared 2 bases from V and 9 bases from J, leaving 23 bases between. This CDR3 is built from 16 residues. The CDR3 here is CSARPVQGGGYGIQYF. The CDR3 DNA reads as TGCAGTGCTAGACCCGTACAGGGTGGAGGGTATGGCATTCAGTACTTC.

CDR3 sequence (DNA): TGCAGTGCTAGAGATCTCATCCCGGCCAAGAACACCGGGGAGCTGTTTTTT. It encodes CSARDLIPAKNTGELFF. The V gene is TRBV20-1, the J gene TRBJ2-2; D ambiguous. The CDR3 loop spans 17 amino acids. Germline V gene data show CDR1 as DFQATT and CDR2 as SNEGSKA (reference sequence). Trimming left V 0 bases short and J 1 base short, with 15 bases between.

DNA for the CDR3: TGTGCCAGCAGTTACGGCGGGGGACTAGCGGGGCGCAATGAGCAGTTCTTC. As protein: CASSYGGGLAGRNEQFF. The V call is TRBV6-5, the J call TRBJ2-1, with TRBD2 identical over 13 bases. V was pared by 2 bases and J by 6 bases, with 7 bases of the junction left unmatched. Per germline, CDR1 MNHEY and CDR2 SVGAGI. The CDR3 totals 17 residues.

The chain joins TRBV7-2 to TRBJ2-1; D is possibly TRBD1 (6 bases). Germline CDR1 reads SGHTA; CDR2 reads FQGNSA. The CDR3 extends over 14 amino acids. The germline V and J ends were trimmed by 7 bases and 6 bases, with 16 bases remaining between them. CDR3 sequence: CASTPNRVGNEQFF. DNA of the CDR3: TGTGCCAGCACCCCGAACAGGGTCGGCAATGAGCAGTTCTTC.

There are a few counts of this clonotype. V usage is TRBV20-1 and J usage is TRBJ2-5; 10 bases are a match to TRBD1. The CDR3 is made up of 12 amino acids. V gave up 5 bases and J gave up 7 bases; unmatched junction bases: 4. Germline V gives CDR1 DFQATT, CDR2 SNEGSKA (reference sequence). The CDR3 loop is CSASGQGMTQYF. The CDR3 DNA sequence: TGCAGTGCTTCGGGACAGGGGATGACCCAGTACTTC.

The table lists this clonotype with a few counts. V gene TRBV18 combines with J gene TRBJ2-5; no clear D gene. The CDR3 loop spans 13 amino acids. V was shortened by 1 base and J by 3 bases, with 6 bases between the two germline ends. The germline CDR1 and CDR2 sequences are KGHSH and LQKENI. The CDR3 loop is CASSPLKEETQYF. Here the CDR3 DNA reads TGTGCCAGCTCACCACTGAAGGAAGAGACCCAGTACTTC.

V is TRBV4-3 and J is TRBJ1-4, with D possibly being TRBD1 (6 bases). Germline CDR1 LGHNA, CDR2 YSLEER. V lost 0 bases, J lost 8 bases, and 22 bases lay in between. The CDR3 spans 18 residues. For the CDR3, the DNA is TGCGCCAGCAGCCAAGATCGGCTAGGGGGACCGCTGGGGGAAAAACTGTTTTTT. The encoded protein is CASSQDRLGGPLGEKLFF.

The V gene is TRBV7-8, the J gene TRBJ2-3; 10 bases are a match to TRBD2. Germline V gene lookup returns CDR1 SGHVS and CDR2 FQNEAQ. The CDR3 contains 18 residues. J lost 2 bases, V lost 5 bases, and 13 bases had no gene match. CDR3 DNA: TGTGCCAGCAGCCCCGGCCGGAGTAGCGGGGGGACCACAGATACGCAGTATTTT. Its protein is CASSPGRSSGGTTDTQYF. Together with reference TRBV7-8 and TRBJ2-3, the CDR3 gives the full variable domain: GAGVSQSPRYKVAKRGQDVALRCDPISGHVSLFWYQQALGQGPEFLTYFQNEAQLDKSGLPSDRFFAERPEGSVSTLKIQRTQQEDSAVYLCASSPGRSSGGTTDTQYFGPGTRLTVL.

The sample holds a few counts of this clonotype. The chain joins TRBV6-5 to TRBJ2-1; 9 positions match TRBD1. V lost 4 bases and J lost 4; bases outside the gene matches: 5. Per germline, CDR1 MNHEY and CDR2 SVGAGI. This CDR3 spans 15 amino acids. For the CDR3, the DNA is TGTGCCAGCAGTTTTGGCGGGACAGGGTACAATGAGCAGTTCTTC. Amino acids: CASSFGGTGYNEQFF.

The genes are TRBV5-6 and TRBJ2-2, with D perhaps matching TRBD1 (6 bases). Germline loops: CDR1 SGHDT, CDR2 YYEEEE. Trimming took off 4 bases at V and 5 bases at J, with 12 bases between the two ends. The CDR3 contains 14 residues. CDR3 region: CASSDLQGTGELFF. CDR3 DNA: TGTGCCAGCAGCGACTTACAGGGAACCGGGGAGCTGTTTTTT.

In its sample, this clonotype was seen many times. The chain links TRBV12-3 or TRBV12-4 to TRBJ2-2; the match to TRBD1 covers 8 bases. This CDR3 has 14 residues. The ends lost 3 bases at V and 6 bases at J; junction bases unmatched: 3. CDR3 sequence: CASSFQGAPGELFF. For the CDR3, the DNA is TGTGCCAGCAGTTTTCAGGGGGCCCCCGGGGAGCTGTTTTTT.

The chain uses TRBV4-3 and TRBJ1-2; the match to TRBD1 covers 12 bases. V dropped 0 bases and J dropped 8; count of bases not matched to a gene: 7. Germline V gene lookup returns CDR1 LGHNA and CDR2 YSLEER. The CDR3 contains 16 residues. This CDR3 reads CASSQEPPGTGGGYTF. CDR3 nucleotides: TGCGCCAGCAGCCAAGAGCCACCCGGGACAGGGGGCGGCTACACCTTC.